Sequencing of this TCR beta chain was carried out in a study of blood T cell repertoires in COVID-19. Whole-study context: From T cells, B-cell-depleted T cells, or PBMCs came the material, which was cDNA or gDNA.

Authors' processing steps: Amplification of reference gene primers was used by the study to estimate nucleated cell counts. Measured with immunoSEQ multiplex PCR; TCRdb has only the in-frame clones, and not every one. Clone size and the V and J calls come from that table; the DNA yielded D and trimming. The top ten hold approximately 2.1% of the sample, which has about 400,000 clones, 88% seen once. Participant ages covered roughly 18 to 89 years across 20 to 30 US areas. The CDR3 is made up of 16 amino acids. Germline V gene data show CDR1 as LGHNA and CDR2 as YNFKEQ. J gave up 5 bases and V 1 base, and 9 bases lay outside the gene matches.

What was sequenced was PBMCs or T cells enriched from blood (not recorded which). The V call is TRBV4-2, the J call TRBJ2-5; 8 nucleotides line up with TRBD2. The TCR was taken from a woman between 40 and 55 years old with acute COVID-19. Written as DNA, the CDR3 is TGTGCCAGCAGCCAAGCATTACGGGGGGGCCTCGAGACCCAGTACTTC. As protein: CASSQALRGGLETQYF.